What follows are 3 T cell receptor beta chains derived from one specimen sequenced in a study of control samples from healthy donors and cancer patients. Sequencing was performed with immunoSEQ multiplex PCR; in TCRdb, only in-frame clones are kept and a portion is missing. The sample holds 120,000 or so clones, more than 80% seen once. Sequenced material: blood. The receptors here all came from a man aged 45-65 years in good health.

The genes are TRBV4-1 and TRBJ1-5; 7 positions match TRBD1. The CDR3 is made up of 15 amino acids. J lost 2 bases, V lost 3 bases, and 4 bases had no gene match. In germline, CDR1 is MGHRA, CDR2 YSYEKL. The CDR3 DNA reads as TGCGCCAGCAGCCAGACAGGGAACGGCAATCAGCCCCAGCATTTT. It yields the protein CASSQTGNGNQPQHF.

This chain connects TRBV7-9 to TRBJ1-1, with 7 positions matching TRBD1. CDR1 SEHNR and CDR2 FQNEAQ come from the germline V gene (reference sequence). The ends lost 1 base at V and 10 bases at J; junction bases unmatched: 3. This CDR3 contains 12 residues. The CDR3 bases are TGTGCCAGCAGCTTAGAAAGGACAGGAGCTTTCTTT. This encodes CASSLERTGAFF.

This CDR3 is CASTKQTGSGTGELFF. CDR3 sequence (DNA): TGTGCCAGTACCAAGCAGACAGGGTCGGGCACCGGGGAGCTGTTTTTT. The rearrangement joins TRBV19 to TRBJ2-2; 7 positions agree with TRBD1. Germline lookup yields CDR1 LNHDA and CDR2 SQIVND (reference sequence). This CDR3 spans 16 amino acids. The trim removed 7 bases at V and 4 bases at J, leaving 12 bases unmatched.